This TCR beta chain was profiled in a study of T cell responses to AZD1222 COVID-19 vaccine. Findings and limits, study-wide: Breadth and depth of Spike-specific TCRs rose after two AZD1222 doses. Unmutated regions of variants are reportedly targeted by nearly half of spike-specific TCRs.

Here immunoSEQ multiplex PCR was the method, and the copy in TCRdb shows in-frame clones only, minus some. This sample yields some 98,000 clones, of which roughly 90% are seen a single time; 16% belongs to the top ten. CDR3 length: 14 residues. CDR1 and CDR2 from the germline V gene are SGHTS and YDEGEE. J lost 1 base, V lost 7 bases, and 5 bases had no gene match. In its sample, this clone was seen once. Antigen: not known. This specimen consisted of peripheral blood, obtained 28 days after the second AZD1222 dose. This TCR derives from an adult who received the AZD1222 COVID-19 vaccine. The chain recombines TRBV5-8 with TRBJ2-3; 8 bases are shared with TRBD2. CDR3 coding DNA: TGTGCCAGCGGAGCGGGAGTTGGCACAGATACGCAGTATTTT. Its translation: CASGAGVGTDTQYF. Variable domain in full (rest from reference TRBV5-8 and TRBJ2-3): EAGVTQSPTHLIKTRGQQATLRCSPISGHTSVYWYQQALGLGLQFLLWYDEGEERNRGNFPPRFSGRQFPNYSSELNVNALELEDSALYLCASGAGVGTDTQYFGPGTRLTVL.